The 27 T cell receptor beta chains below were found in one sample sequenced in a study of blood T cell repertoires in COVID-19. Profiled with immunoSEQ multiplex PCR; TCRdb holds only in-frame clones, not every one. The sample includes under 300,000 clones, about 93% of them seen just once. The sample comprised PBMCs or T cells enriched from blood (not recorded which). The receptors derive from a woman between 18 and 30 years old who had recovered from COVID-19.

The genes are TRBV11-2 and TRBJ2-5; D is perhaps TRBD1 (5 bases). Trimming pared 5 bases from V and 2 bases from J, leaving 6 bases between. Germline V gene sequence: CDR1 SGHAT, CDR2 FQNNGV. The length of the CDR3 is 12 residues. CDR3 nucleotides: TGTGCCAGCAGCCGACAGCAAGAGACCCAGTACTTC. It translates to CASSRQQETQYF.

This clone occurred once. The rearrangement links TRBV11-1 to TRBJ2-7; possibly TRBD1 for D (6 bases). V lost 3 bases, J lost 1 base, and 10 bases lay in between. Germline assignment: CDR1 SGHAT and CDR2 FQDESV (reference sequence). The CDR3 covers 14 residues. CDR3 protein: CASSFPGDSYEQYF. The CDR3 nucleotides are TGTGCCAGCAGCTTTCCAGGGGATTCCTACGAGCAGTACTTC. Looking up the rest from reference TRBV11-1 and TRBJ2-7 gives the full variable domain: EAEVAQSPRYKITEKSQAVAFWCDPISGHATLYWYRQILGQGPELLVQFQDESVVDDSQLPKDRFSAERLKGVDSTLKIQPAELGDSAMYLCASSFPGDSYEQYFGPGTRLTVT.

The chain couples TRBV25-1 to TRBJ1-1; D gene uncertain. Trimming removed 3 bases at V and 6 bases at J, with 17 bases between. The length of the CDR3 is 15 residues. Germline V gives CDR1 MGHDK, CDR2 SYGVNS. The DNA of the CDR3 is TGTGCCAGCAGTGATCAAGGCAGGCGAAGGTCTGAAGCTTTCTTT. Its translation is CASSDQGRRRSEAFF. Based on the CDR3 plus reference TRBV25-1 and TRBJ1-1, the full variable domain is EADIYQTPRYLVIGTGKKITLECSQTMGHDKMYWYQQDPGMELHLIHYSYGVNSTEKGDLSSESTVSRIRTEHFPLTLESARPSHTSQYLCASSDQGRRRSEAFFGQGTRLTVV.

The gene calls are TRBV5-1 and TRBJ2-5; TRBD1 might be the D (6 bases). V was trimmed by 3 bases and J by 0 bases, leaving 15 bases between them. The CDR3 runs to 16 residues. CDR1 SGHRS and CDR2 YFSETQ come from the germline V gene. The CDR3 is CASSYKSTGHQETQYF. In DNA form, the CDR3 reads TGCGCCAGCAGCTACAAATCGACAGGACACCAAGAGACCCAGTACTTC.

This chain connects TRBV29-1 to TRBJ2-3, with 10 bases matching TRBD2. Germline V CDR1 and CDR2: SQVTM, ANQGSEA. The CDR3 runs to 14 residues. V shed 7 bases and J 3 bases; nucleotides not matched to a gene: 7. Here the CDR3 DNA reads TGCAGCGCCCGACCGGGACTAGCGACAGATACGCAGTATTTT. Translation gives CSARPGLATDTQYF.

The rearrangement uses TRBV7-9 and TRBJ2-2; 9 nucleotides match TRBD1. The V and J ends lost 5 bases and 4 bases, in that order; junction bases with no gene match: 8. The CDR3 contains 16 residues. The germline V gene has CDR1 SEHNR and CDR2 FQNEAQ (reference sequence). CDR3 nucleotide sequence: TGTGCCAGCAGCCACGGTGGACAGGGGATCACCGGGGAGCTGTTTTTT. This encodes CASSHGGQGITGELFF.

The chain carries TRBV6-1 and TRBJ2-7; 8 bases match TRBD2. This CDR3 spans 14 amino acids. Per germline, CDR1 MNHNS and CDR2 SASEGT. V lost 2 bases to trimming and J lost 2 bases; unmatched junction nucleotides: 2. CDR3 nucleotides: TGTGCCAGCAGTGAACCGGGACTAGCCTACGAGCAGTACTTC. As protein: CASSEPGLAYEQYF.

The chain is built from TRBV6-2 or TRBV6-3 and TRBJ2-1; D is unresolved. Germline V gene sequence: CDR1 MNHEY, CDR2 SVGEGT. This CDR3 spans 12 amino acids. The germline V and J ends were trimmed by 6 bases and 8 bases, with 11 bases remaining between them. The CDR3 is CASSRGLHEQFF. CDR3 sequence (DNA): TGTGCCAGCAGCCGCGGTTTACATGAGCAGTTCTTC.

The V gene is TRBV28, the J gene TRBJ1-2; 7 positions match TRBD1. This CDR3 has 13 residues. J was trimmed by 8 bases and V by 2 bases; bases with no gene match: 5. Germline V gene sequence: CDR1 MDHEN, CDR2 SYDVKM. CDR3 in amino acids: CASSLTQGLGYTF. The CDR3 DNA reads TGTGCCAGCAGTTTAACACAGGGGTTGGGCTACACCTTC.

V and J are TRBV29-1 and TRBJ2-1; 15 positions match TRBD2. Germline values: CDR1 SQVTM, CDR2 ANQGSEA. V lost 7 bases, J lost 7 bases, and 8 bases stayed unmatched. CDR3 length: 15 residues. Here the CDR3 DNA reads TGCAGCGCCGGACTAGCGGGGGGGCTGTGGAATGAGCAGTTCTTC. Encoded protein: CSAGLAGGLWNEQFF.

V gene TRBV19 combines with J gene TRBJ2-2; 8 nucleotides agree with TRBD2. The CDR3 is 16 amino acids. V was clipped by 7 bases and J by 6 bases; unmatched bases: 13. Germline V gene lookup returns CDR1 LNHDA and CDR2 SQIVND (reference sequence). For the CDR3, the DNA is TGTGCCAGTACCACGGGGGGGCAGTTTCTTGCCGGGGAGCTGTTTTTT. Protein: CASTTGGQFLAGELFF.

The sample holds one count of this clone. The chain combines TRBV5-1 with TRBJ1-4; 7 bases line up with TRBD1. The V and J ends lost 4 bases and 4 bases, in that order; junction bases with no gene match: 7. The CDR3 loop spans 15 amino acids. CDR1 is SGHRS and CDR2 is YFSETQ in the germline V gene. CDR3 sequence: CASSPTGNGNEKLFF. CDR3 bases: TGCGCCAGCAGCCCGACAGGGAATGGTAATGAAAAACTGTTTTTT. The full variable domain, rest sourced from reference TRBV5-1 and TRBJ1-4, is KAGVTQTPRYLIKTRGQQVTLSCSPISGHRSVSWYQQTPGQGLQFLFEYFSETQRNKGNFPGRFSGRQFSNSRSEMNVSTLELGDSALYLCASSPTGNGNEKLFFGSGTQLSVL.

This chain uses TRBV11-3 with TRBJ2-1; TRBD1 is a possible D gene (5 bases). Germline V lookup: CDR1 SGHNT, CDR2 YENEEA. The V end was cut by 0 bases, the J end by 3 bases, with 9 bases between. This CDR3 comprises 15 residues. CDR3 region: CASSLDRASYNEQFF. DNA for the CDR3: TGTGCCAGCAGCTTAGACAGGGCAAGCTACAATGAGCAGTTCTTC.

This chain uses TRBV6-1 with TRBJ1-1; 9 bases line up with TRBD1. Germline V CDR1 and CDR2: MNHNS, SASEGT. This CDR3 is built from 14 residues. After removal of 3 bases from V and 10 bases from J, the junction contained 9 bases not matched to a gene. The CDR3 region has the DNA TGTGCCAGCAGTGACCCCCTCGGACAGGGGCGAGCTTTCTTT. This translates into CASSDPLGQGRAFF.

The J gene is TRBJ1-2, the V gene TRBV29-1; 8 bases fit TRBD1. CDR1 SQVTM and CDR2 ANQGSEA come from the germline V gene. This CDR3 is built from 15 residues. Unmatched junction bases numbered 8, after V lost 4 bases and J lost 1 base. This chain's CDR3 is CSVGQGAQDNYGYTF. Here the CDR3 DNA reads TGCAGCGTTGGGCAGGGGGCTCAAGATAACTATGGCTACACCTTC.

The rearrangement uses TRBV3-1 (or the pseudogene TRBV3-2) and TRBJ1-5, with D possibly matching TRBD1 (5 bases). Between the trimmed V and J ends, which lost 0 bases and 7 bases, there was a span of 13 bases. In germline, CDR1 is LGHDT, CDR2 YNNKEL (reference sequence). The CDR3 runs to 15 residues. CDR3 nucleotides: TGTGCCAGCAGCCAAGATACGGTTAGGGGACAGCCCCAGCATTTT. Translating it yields CASSQDTVRGQPQHF.

The J gene is TRBJ1-2, the V gene TRBV2, with no clear D. The CDR3 sequence is 14 residues long. The V and J ends lost 2 bases and 4 bases respectively, with 11 bases between them. Germline V gives CDR1 SNHLY, CDR2 FYNNEI. CDR3 coding DNA: TGTGCCAGCAGTGAATACGCAGGCCCCTATGGCTACACCTTC. This translates into CASSEYAGPYGYTF.

The V and J genes are TRBV9 and TRBJ2-5, with TRBD2 identical over 8 bases. Germline CDR1 SGDLS, CDR2 YYNGEE. The V gene end was trimmed by 0 bases and the J gene end by 2 bases; junction bases not matched to a gene: 6. The CDR3 sequence is 16 residues long. The CDR3 reads CASSVGVAGTQETQYF. CDR3 DNA sequence: TGTGCCAGCAGCGTAGGGGTAGCGGGGACTCAAGAGACCCAGTACTTC. Together with reference TRBV9 and TRBJ2-5, the CDR3 gives the full variable domain: DSGVTQTPKHLITATGQRVTLRCSPRSGDLSVYWYQQSLDQGLQFLIQYYNGEERAKGNILERFSAQQFPDLHSELNLSSLELGDSALYFCASSVGVAGTQETQYFGPGTRLLVL.

The CDR3 DNA is TGTGCCAGCAGCCTTCTCGGGGCTAGCGGGAGCTCCTACGAGCAGTACTTC. Protein sequence: CASSLLGASGSSYEQYF. V gene TRBV6-2 or TRBV6-3 combines with J gene TRBJ2-7; TRBD2 agrees at 10 bases. CDR3 length: 17 amino acids. Germline loops: CDR1 MNHEY, CDR2 SVGEGT. V was clipped by 6 bases and J by 0 bases; unmatched bases: 11.

The V call is TRBV19, the J call TRBJ1-2, with 8 bases identical to TRBD1. From germline, CDR1 is LNHDA and CDR2 SQIVND (reference sequence). V gave up 9 bases and J gave up 8 bases; unmatched junction bases: 8. CDR3 length equals 12 residues. CDR3 in DNA: TGTGCCAGCGGACAGGGAAGGAAAGGCTACACCTTC. This sequence encodes CASGQGRKGYTF.

The DNA of the CDR3 is TGTGCCAGCAGCCTCACTAGCGGGAGGTCGGATACGCAGTATTTT. This translates into CASSLTSGRSDTQYF. The chain links TRBV11-2 to TRBJ2-3; 12 bases fit TRBD2. Germline CDR1 reads SGHAT; CDR2 reads FQNNGV. Unmatched junction bases numbered 6, after V lost 5 bases and J lost 6 bases. The CDR3 covers 15 residues.

J is TRBJ1-2 and V is TRBV6-1; D might be TRBD1 (6 bases). V lost 3 bases to trimming and J lost 5 bases, with 19 bases between them. Per the germline V gene, CDR1 is MNHNS and CDR2 is SASEGT. This CDR3 contains 16 residues. The CDR3 reads CASSEAHGDTLYGYTF. CDR3 coding DNA: TGTGCCAGCAGTGAGGCTCATGGGGACACTCTGTATGGCTACACCTTC.

The V gene is TRBV24-1, the J gene TRBJ1-5, with no clear D. Germline CDR1 is KGHDR and CDR2 is SFDVKD. Trimming removed 7 bases from V and 4 bases from J, with 10 bases in between. The CDR3 contains 13 residues. As DNA, the CDR3 is TGTGCCACCAGGGCGGGCGTGAATCAGCCCCAGCATTTT. Translating gives CATRAGVNQPQHF.

The J gene is TRBJ1-5, the V gene TRBV4-1; 8 bases match TRBD1. Per germline, CDR1 MGHRA and CDR2 YSYEKL. The CDR3 spans 16 residues. The V gene end was trimmed by 1 base and the J gene end by 4 bases; junction bases not matched to a gene: 6. DNA of the CDR3: TGCGCCAGCAGCCAAGGTGGACAGGGCCGTAATCAGCCCCAGCATTTT. This codes for CASSQGGQGRNQPQHF.

This clone was detected many times. Distinct nucleotide sequences in the sample also encode this CDR3. The rearrangement joins TRBV28 to TRBJ1-6; D perhaps matches TRBD1 (5 bases). CDR1 and CDR2 from the germline V gene are MDHEN and SYDVKM. Trimming took 6 bases from V and 7 from J, leaving 13 bases between them. CDR3 length equals 14 residues. CDR3 nucleotides: TGTGCCAGCAGCCTTGCGGGGGGGAATTCACCCCTCCACTTT. The encoded protein is CASSLAGGNSPLHF.

J is TRBJ2-7 and V is TRBV7-9; D possibly corresponds to TRBD1 (6 bases). Trimming stripped 8 bases from V and 2 bases from J, with 19 bases between. Germline V gene lookup returns CDR1 SEHNR and CDR2 FQNEAQ (reference sequence). The CDR3 covers 15 residues. The CDR3 sequence is CASSPPGQGPYEQYF. The CDR3 nucleotides read TGTGCCAGCTCTCCACCGGGACAAGGGCCCTACGAGCAGTACTTC.

This chain links TRBV10-3 with TRBJ2-7; TRBD1 matches 8 bases. The CDR3 runs to 13 residues. Germline assignment: CDR1 ENHRY and CDR2 SYGVKD. Trimming cost V 6 bases and J 3 bases; bases outside gene matches: 4. CDR3 DNA sequence: TGTGCCATCAGCGGAGACAGGGGCTACGAGCAGTACTTC. It yields the protein CAISGDRGYEQYF.